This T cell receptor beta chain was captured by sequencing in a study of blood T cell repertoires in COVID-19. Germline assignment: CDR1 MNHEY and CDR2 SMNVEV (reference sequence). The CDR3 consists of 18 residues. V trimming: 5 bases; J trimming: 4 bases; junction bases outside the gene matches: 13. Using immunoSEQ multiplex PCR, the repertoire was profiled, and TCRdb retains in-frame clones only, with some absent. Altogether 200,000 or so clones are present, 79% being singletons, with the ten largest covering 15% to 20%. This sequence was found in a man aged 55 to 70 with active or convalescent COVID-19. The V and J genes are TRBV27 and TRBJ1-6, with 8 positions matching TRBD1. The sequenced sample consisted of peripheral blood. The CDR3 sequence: CASSPTPPGGWYNSPLHF. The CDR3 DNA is TGTGCCAGCAGTCCCACACCTCCAGGGGGCTGGTATAATTCACCCCTCCACTTT.